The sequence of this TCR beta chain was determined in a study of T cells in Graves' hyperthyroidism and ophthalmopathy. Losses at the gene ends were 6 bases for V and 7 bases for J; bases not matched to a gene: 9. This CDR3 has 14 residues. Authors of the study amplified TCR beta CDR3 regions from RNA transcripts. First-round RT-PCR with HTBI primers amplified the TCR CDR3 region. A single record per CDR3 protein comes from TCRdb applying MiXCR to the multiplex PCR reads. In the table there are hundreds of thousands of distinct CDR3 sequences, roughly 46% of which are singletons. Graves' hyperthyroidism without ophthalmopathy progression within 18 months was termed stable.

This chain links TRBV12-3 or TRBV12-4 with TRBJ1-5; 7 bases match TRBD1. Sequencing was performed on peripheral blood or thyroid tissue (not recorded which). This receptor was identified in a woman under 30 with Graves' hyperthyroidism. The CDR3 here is CASSPTGREQPQHF. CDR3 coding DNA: TGTGCCAGCAGCCCGACAGGGAGAGAACAGCCCCAGCATTTT.